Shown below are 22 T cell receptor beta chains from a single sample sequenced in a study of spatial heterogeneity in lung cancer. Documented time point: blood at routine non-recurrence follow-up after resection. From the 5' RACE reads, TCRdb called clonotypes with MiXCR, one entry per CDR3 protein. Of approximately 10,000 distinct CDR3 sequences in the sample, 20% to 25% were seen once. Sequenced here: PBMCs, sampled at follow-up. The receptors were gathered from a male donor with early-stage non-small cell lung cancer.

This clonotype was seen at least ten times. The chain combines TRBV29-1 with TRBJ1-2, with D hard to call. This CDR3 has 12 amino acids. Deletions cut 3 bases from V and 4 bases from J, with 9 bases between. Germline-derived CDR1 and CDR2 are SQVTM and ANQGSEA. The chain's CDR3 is CSVDHPAYGYTF. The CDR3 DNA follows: TGCAGCGTTGACCACCCTGCCTATGGCTACACCTTC.

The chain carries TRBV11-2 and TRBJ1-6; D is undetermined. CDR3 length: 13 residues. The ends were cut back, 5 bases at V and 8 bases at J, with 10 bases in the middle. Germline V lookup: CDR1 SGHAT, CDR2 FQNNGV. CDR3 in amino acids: CASSLNRDSPLHF. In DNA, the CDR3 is TGTGCCAGCAGCCTCAATCGGGATTCACCCCTCCACTTT.

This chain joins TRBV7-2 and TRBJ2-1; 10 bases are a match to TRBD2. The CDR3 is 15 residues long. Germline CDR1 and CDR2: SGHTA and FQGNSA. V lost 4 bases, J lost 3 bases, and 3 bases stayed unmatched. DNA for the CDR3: TGTGCCAGCAGCTCTAGCGGGGGTGTCTACAATGAGCAGTTCTTC. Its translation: CASSSSGGVYNEQFF.

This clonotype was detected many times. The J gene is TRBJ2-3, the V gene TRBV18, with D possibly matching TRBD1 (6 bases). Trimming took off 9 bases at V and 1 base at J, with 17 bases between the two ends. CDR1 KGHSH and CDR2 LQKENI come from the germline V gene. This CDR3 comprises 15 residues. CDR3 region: CASRTAQSGTDTQYF. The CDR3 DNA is TGTGCCAGTCGGACAGCCCAGTCGGGCACAGATACGCAGTATTTT.

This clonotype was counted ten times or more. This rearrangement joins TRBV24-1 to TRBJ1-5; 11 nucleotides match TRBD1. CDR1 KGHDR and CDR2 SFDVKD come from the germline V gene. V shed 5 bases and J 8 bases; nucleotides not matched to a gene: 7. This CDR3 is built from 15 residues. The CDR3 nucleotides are TGTGCCACCAGTGCCAAGGGACAGGGGGTAAAGCCCCAGCATTTT. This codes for CATSAKGQGVKPQHF.

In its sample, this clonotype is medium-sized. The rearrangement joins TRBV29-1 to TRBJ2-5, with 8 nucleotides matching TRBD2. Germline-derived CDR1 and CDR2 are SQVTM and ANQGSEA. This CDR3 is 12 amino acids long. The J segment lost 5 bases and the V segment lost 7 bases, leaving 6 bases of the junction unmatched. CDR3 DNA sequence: TGCAGCGCGGGGGGGCTCGGGGAGACCCAGTACTTC. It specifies CSAGGLGETQYF.

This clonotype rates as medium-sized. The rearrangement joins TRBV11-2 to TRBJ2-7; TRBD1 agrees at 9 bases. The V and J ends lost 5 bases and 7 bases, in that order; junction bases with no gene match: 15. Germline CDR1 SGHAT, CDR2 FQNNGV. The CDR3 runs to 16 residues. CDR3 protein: CASSLRPGQGIGEQYF. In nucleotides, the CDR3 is TGTGCCAGCAGCCTTAGACCGGGACAGGGAATAGGAGAGCAGTACTTC.

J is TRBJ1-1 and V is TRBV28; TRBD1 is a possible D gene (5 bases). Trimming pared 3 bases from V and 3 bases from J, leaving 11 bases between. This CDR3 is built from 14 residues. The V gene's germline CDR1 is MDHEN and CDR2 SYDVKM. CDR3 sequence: CASSFDRVYTEAFF. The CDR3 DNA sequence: TGTGCCAGCAGTTTCGACAGAGTGTACACTGAAGCTTTCTTT.

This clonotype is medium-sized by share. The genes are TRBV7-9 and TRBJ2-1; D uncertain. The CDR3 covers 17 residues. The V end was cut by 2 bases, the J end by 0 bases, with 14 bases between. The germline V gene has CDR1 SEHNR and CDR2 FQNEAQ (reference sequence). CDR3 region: CASSLKPQHSSYNEQFF. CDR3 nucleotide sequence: TGTGCCAGCAGCTTAAAGCCTCAGCACTCCTCCTACAATGAGCAGTTCTTC.

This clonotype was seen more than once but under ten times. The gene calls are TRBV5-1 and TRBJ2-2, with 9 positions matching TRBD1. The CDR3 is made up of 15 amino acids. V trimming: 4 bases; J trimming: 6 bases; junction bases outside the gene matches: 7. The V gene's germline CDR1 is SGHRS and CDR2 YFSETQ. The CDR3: CASSTGQGGSGELFF. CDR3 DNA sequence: TGCGCCAGCAGCACGGGACAGGGCGGGTCCGGGGAGCTGTTTTTT.

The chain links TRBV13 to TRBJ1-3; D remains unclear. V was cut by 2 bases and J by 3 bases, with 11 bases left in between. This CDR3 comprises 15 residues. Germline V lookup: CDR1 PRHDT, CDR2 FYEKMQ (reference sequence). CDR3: CASSLYLEGGNTIYF. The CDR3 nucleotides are TGTGCCAGCAGCTTATATCTTGAAGGTGGAAACACCATATATTTT.

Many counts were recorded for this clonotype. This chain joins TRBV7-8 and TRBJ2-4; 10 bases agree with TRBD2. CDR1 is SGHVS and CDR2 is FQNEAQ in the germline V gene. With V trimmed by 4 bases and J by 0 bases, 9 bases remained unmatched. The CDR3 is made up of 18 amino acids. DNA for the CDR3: TGTGCCAGCAGCTCTCGACTAGCGGGCACACGAGCCAAAAACATTCAGTACTTC. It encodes CASSSRLAGTRAKNIQYF. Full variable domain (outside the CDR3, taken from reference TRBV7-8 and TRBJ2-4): GAGVSQSPRYKVAKRGQDVALRCDPISGHVSLFWYQQALGQGPEFLTYFQNEAQLDKSGLPSDRFFAERPEGSVSTLKIQRTQQEDSAVYLCASSSRLAGTRAKNIQYFGAGTRLSVL.

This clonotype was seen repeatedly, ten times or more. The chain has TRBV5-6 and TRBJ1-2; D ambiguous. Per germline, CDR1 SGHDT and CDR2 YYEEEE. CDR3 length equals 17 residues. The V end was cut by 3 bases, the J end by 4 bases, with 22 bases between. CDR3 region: CASSSRRTGSPFYGYTF. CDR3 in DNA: TGTGCCAGCAGCTCCCGAAGGACTGGTTCCCCCTTCTATGGCTACACCTTC.

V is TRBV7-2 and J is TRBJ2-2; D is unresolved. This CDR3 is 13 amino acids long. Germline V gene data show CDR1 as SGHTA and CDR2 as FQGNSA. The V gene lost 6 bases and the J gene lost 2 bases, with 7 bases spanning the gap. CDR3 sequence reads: CASSFTNTGELFF. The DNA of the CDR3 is TGTGCCAGCAGTTTTACTAACACCGGGGAGCTGTTTTTT. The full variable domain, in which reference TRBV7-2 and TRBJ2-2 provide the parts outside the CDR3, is GAGVSQSPSNKVTEKGKDVELRCDPISGHTALYWYRQSLGQGLEFLIYFQGNSAPDKSGLPSDRFSAERTGGSVSTLTIQRTQQEDSAVYLCASSFTNTGELFFGEGSRLTVL.

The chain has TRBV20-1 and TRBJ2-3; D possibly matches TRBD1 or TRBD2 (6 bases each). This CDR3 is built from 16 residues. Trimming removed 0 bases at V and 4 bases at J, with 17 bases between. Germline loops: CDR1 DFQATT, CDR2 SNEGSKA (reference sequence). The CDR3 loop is CSARESRGQGSDTQYF. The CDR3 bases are TGCAGTGCTAGAGAATCCCGGGGGCAGGGCTCAGATACGCAGTATTTT.

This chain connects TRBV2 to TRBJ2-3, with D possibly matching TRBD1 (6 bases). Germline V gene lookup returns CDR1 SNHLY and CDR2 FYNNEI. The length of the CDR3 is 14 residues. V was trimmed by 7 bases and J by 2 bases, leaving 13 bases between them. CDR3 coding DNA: TGTGCCAGCACCCTCCGGACAGTCACAGATACGCAGTATTTT. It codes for CASTLRTVTDTQYF. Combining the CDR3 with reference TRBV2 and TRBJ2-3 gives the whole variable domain EPEVTQTPSHQVTQMGQEVILRCVPISNHLYFYWYRQILGQKVEFLVSFYNNEISEKSEIFDDQFSVERPDGSNFTLKIRSTKLEDSAMYFCASTLRTVTDTQYFGPGTRLTVL.

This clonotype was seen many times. The CDR3 sequence is CASSARAMDGFWDTIYF. The CDR3 DNA reads as TGTGCCAGCAGCGCGAGGGCGATGGACGGCTTTTGGGACACCATATATTTT. The V gene is TRBV9, the J gene TRBJ1-3; D is unresolved. Germline V gene lookup returns CDR1 SGDLS and CDR2 YYNGEE. The CDR3 covers 17 residues. V was trimmed by 3 bases and J by 8 bases, leaving 24 bases between them.

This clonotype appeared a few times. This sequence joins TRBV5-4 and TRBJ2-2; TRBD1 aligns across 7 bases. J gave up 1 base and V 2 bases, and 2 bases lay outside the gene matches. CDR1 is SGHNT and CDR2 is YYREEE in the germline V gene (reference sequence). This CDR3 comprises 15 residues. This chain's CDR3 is CASSFGQVNTGELFF. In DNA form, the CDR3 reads TGTGCCAGCAGCTTTGGACAGGTGAACACCGGGGAGCTGTTTTTT.

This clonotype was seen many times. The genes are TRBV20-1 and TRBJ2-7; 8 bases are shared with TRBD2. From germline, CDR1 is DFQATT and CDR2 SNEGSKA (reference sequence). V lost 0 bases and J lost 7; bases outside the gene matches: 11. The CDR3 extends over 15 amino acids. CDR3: CSARDRLAGGGEQYF. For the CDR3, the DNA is TGCAGTGCTAGAGATAGGCTAGCGGGTGGTGGGGAGCAGTACTTC.

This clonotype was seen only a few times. The chain's CDR3 is CASSQSRLAGETQYF. The DNA of the CDR3 is TGCGCCAGCAGTCAAAGTCGACTAGCCGGGGAGACCCAGTACTTC. The chain couples TRBV10-2 to TRBJ2-5; 7 bases are shared with TRBD2. The V gene's germline CDR1 is WSHSY and CDR2 SAAADI. With 5 bases clipped from V and 5 bases from J, the junction kept 11 bases outside the gene matches. The CDR3 is 15 residues long.

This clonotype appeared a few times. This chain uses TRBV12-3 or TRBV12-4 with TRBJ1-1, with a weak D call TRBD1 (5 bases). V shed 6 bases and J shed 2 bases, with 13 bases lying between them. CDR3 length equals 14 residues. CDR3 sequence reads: CASSPRTFNTEAFF. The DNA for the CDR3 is TGTGCCAGCAGCCCCCGGACATTTAACACTGAAGCTTTCTTT.

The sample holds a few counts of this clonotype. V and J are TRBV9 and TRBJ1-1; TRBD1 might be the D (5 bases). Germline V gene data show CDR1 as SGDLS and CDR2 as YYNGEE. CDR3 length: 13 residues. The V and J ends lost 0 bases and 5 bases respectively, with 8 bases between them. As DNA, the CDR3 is TGTGCCAGCAGCGTAGCTCCAGGGACTGAAGCTTTCTTT. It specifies CASSVAPGTEAFF.